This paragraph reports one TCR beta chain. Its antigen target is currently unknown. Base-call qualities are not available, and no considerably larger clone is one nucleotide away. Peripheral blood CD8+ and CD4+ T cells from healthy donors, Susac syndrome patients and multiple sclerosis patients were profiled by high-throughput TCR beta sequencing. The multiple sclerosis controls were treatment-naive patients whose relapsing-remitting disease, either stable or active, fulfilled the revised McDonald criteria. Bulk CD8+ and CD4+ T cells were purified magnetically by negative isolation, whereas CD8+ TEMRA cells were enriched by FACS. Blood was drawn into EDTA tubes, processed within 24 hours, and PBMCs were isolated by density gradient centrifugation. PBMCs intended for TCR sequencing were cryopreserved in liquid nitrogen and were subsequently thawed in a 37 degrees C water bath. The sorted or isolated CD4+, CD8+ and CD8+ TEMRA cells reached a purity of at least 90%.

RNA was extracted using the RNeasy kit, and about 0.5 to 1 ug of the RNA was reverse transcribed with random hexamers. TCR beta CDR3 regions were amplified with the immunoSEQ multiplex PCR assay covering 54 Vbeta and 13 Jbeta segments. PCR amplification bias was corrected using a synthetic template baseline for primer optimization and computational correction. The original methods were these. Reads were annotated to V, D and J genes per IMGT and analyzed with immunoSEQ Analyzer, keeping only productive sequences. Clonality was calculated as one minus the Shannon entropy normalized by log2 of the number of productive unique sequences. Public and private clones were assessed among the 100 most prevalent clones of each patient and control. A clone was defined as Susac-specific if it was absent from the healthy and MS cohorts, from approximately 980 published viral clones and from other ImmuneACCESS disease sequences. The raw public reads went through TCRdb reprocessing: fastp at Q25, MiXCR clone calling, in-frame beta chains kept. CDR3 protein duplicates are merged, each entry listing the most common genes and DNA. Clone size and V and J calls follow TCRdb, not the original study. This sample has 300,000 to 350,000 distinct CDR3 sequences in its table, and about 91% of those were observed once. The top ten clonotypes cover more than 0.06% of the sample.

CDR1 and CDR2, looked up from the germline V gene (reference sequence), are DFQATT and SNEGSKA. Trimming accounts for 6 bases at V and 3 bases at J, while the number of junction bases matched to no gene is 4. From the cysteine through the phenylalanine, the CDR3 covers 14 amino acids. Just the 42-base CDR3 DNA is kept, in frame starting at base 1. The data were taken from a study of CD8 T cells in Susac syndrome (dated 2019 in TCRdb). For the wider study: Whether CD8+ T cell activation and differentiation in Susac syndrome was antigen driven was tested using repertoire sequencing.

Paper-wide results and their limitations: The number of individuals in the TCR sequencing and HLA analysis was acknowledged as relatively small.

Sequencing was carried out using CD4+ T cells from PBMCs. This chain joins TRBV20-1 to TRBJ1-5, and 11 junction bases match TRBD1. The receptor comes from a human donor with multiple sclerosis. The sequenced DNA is TGCAGTGCCAACGGACAGGGGGCCAATCAGCCCCAGCATTTT. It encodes CSANGQGANQPQHF.